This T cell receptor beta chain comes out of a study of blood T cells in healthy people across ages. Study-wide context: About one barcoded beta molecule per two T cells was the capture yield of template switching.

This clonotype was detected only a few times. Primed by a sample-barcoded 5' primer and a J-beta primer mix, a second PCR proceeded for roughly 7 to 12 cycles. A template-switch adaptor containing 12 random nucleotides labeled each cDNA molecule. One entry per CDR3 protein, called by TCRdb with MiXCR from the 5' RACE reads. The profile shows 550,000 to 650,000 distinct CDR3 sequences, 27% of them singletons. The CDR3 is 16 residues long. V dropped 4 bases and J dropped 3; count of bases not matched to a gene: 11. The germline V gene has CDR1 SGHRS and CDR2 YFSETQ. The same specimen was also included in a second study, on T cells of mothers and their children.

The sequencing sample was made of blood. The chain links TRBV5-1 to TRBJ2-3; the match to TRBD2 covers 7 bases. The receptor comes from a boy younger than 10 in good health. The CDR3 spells CASSEEAGFRTDTQYF. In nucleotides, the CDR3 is TGCGCCAGCAGCGAGGAAGCGGGATTCCGAACAGATACGCAGTATTTT.